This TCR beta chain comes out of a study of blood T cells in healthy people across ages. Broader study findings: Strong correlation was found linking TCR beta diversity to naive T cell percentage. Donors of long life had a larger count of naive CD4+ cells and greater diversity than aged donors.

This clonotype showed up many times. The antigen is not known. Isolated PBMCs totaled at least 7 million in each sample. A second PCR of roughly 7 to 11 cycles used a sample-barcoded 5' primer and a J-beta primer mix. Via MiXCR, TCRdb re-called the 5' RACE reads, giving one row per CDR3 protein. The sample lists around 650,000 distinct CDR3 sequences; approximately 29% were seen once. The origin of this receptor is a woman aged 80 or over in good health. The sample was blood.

For the CDR3, the DNA is TGTGCCAGCAGCTTAGTCATAGCGGGGGGGCCGGGGGAGACCCAGTACTTC. As protein: CASSLVIAGGPGETQYF. This sequence joins TRBV7-6 and TRBJ2-5; TRBD2 agrees at 11 bases. The germline V gene encodes CDR1 SGHVS and CDR2 FNYEAQ. The CDR3 has 17 amino acids. V was pared by 1 base and J by 5 bases, with 9 bases of the junction left unmatched.